This TCR beta chain was captured by sequencing in a study of cytomegalovirus exposure and HLA in healthy donors (dated by TCRdb to the late 2010s). With regard to the full study: An earlier analysis of fewer than 750 of the donors reported 276 Gb of sequence data and about 120 million unique TCR beta sequences obtained from roughly 170 million T cells. The study combined high-throughput TCR immunosequencing, statistical association of individual TCRs with disease status, and machine learning to predict cytomegalovirus infection status. In a later genetic analysis, genome-wide SNP genotypes for 398 of the 666 donors were used, and that subset was treated as a discovery cohort. Five DR-DQ haplotypes were handled as single units for association and clustering, since linkage in the cohort was strong. An early release that covered about 600 HLA-typed donors contained approximately 300 gigabases of sequencing data and some 87 million unique TCR sequences. Along with the approximately 650-subject first cohort, a separate validation cohort of approximately 110 different subjects was used. Among the 398 genotyped donors, under 90% belonged to the genetic ancestry cluster associated with self-reported Caucasian donors. Rather than drawing on any new phenotypic data, the later analysis identified candidate immune exposures from TCR beta sequences and the way those sequences occurred across donors. A later analysis re-analyzed previously published TCR beta repertoires from roughly 600 donors and added high-resolution HLA genotyping to study TCR occurrence patterns. Using immunosequencing, the study profiled T cell repertoires from about 620 subjects and related those repertoires to cytomegalovirus serostatus. Both class I and class II loci were covered by HLA typing, at four-digit resolution. An earlier analysis of several hundred of the donors applied high-throughput TCR beta sequencing to assess whether each TCR beta V gene segment acted as functional or pseudogenic. Across about 370 genotyped donors of the cohort, an average of roughly 230,000 unique TCR beta nucleotide sequences per donor were sequenced, and approximately 19% of those sequences were non-productive. The study aimed to test whether signatures of past pathogen exposure could be identified by cataloging public T cell receptors. Typing coverage varied by locus: roughly 629-630 donors for A, B, C, DRB1 and DQB1; around 560 for DQA1; about 570 for DPA1; roughly 470 for DPB1. Every discovery cohort repertoire had been produced on one sequencing platform. Alongside the repertoire data, information on donor age, sex, ethnicity and CMV serostatus was compiled.

The research as a whole found: Most TCR sequences were seen in very few donors, while some public TCRs were found in many individuals. A further reported finding was that TCR beta sequences accurately predicted the HLA-A and HLA-B alleles for most subjects in the first cohort. A later analysis found that most CMV-associated TCR beta chains appeared HLA-restricted, with HLA associations seemingly driven largely by CMV exposure. The classifier was reported to diagnose cytomegalovirus status with high specificity and sensitivity in both the original cohort and the validation cohort. Some IMGT-functional V segments, including TRBV6-2 and TRBV6-3, could not be told apart with the 87-base-pair reads, so those segments were excluded. CMV serostatus was the only immune exposure information available for the cohort. In a later genetic analysis, a missense DCLRE1C variant was associated with V-gene and J-gene trimming of TCR beta chains, and the association was replicated in an independent cohort. In a later analysis, about 17,000 TCR beta sequences were associated with specific HLA alleles at a false discovery rate of 0.05. Presence/absence analyses assumed roughly uniform sequencing depth across donors, an assumption that may not hold. In this cohort, only TCR beta chains were sequenced, and detectable features were limited by the absence of alpha or paired-chain data. A later analysis found that HLA-associated TCR beta chains were more clonally expanded and had lower generation probabilities than equally common non-associated chains. According to the authors, the approach could potentially be generalized to other disease states and immunological phenotypes. Assigning TCR associations to individual alleles was difficult when HLA alleles, especially DR and DQ, strongly co-occurred. A later analysis reported that several top co-occurrence clusters appeared linked to parvovirus B19, influenza, CMV and Epstein-Barr virus. A cluster of highly shared sequence variants was judged likely to represent a technical artifact of the sequencing pipeline. In the study, around 160 TCR beta chains were listed as associated with cytomegalovirus. The earlier analysis of 587 of the donors excluded 15 to 20 rarely observed V segments, including chromosome 9 orphons, because counts were too low. Linkage disequilibrium might explain the correlated functional status among segregating V segments, but an unknown experimental factor could not be ruled out. Broadly in line with IMGT annotations, most TCR beta V segments showed up in productive rearrangements about 87% or about 30% of the time in an earlier analysis of 587 of the donors. In vitro tests confirmed that a few of the cytomegalovirus-associated TCR beta chains recognize cytomegalovirus antigens. Because some donors lacked HLA typing at each locus, the association tests relied only on the typed subset. According to a later genetic analysis, donors in an Asian-associated ancestry cluster had fewer N-insertions in productive TCRs than the roughly 670-donor mean. A later analysis found that TCR association rates varied across HLA loci, with DRB1 alleles showing the most associated TCRs and HLA-C alleles the fewest.

V is clipped by 3 bases and J by 6 bases, and the sequence between their germline boundaries is 14 bases long. From the cysteine through the phenylalanine, the CDR3 covers 14 amino acids. Just CDR3 DNA is preserved here, 42 bases in frame from base 1. Based on the germline V gene, the CDR1 and CDR2 sequences are SGHRS and YFSETQ. A remark on this clone: What antigen it recognizes has not been identified. The record has no base qualities; no much larger clone is one base away.

The cohort comprised around 690 healthy bone marrow donors. At the time of sampling, all cohort members were nominally healthy, though unrecorded immune exposures were likely present. The donor tested CMV seropositive, placing the donor among the approximately 310 seropositive members of the cohort. Every donor gave a peripheral blood sample, and the peripheral blood mononuclear cells from that sample were used for TCR beta sequencing. The Qiagen DNeasy Blood Extraction Kit was used to extract genomic DNA from the blood cell samples. Preparation of the library involved the immunoSEQ multiplex PCR assay. The multiplex PCR relied on a mix of 60 forward primers for TCR Vbeta segments and 13 reverse primers for TCR Jbeta segments. The CDR3 region of rearranged TCR beta genes was amplified from genomic DNA by a multiplex PCR assay. The amplified TCR beta libraries were sequenced on the Illumina HiSeq System as 87-base-pair reads. Per the authors' processing: A later analysis tallied roughly 76 million unique TCR beta chains across the 600 to 700 repertoires, and about 10 million of those chains were shared by two or more donors. A nearest-neighbor algorithm error-corrected the raw reads and collapsed the reads into unique sequences, merging closely related sequences to remove PCR and sequencing errors. To assign V, D and J gene segments, CDR3 sequences were aligned to IMGT reference sequences. For a sequence to be retained, at least a six-nucleotide match to both a V gene segment and a J gene segment was required. A rearrangement was called productive if the CDR3 had no stop codons and remained in frame with V and J, and every other rearrangement was called non-productive. CDR3 was defined by IMGT convention, running from the second conserved V-encoded cysteine to the conserved J-encoded phenylalanine. The earlier analysis of about 640 of the donors excluded any sequence lacking an unambiguous match to a single V gene segment. An earlier analysis of almost 600 of the donors classified V segments as functional when productive rearrangements were above 56.7% and as segregating when the standard deviation between donors was above 5%. A statistical classification framework was built to diagnose cytomegalovirus status from the catalog of TCR beta chain sequences. V and J gene assignment, in a later analysis, came from comparing TCR nucleotide sequences with IMGT/GENE-DB human TR gene sequences. In a later analysis, CDR3 sequences and most-parsimonious VDJ recombination scenarios were assigned using the TCRdist pipeline. In a later analysis, every TCR beta chain was defined by the combination of its CDR3 amino acid sequence and its V-gene family, and reads without a unique V-gene family were dropped. To address suspected cross-contamination and a sequencing artifact, a later analysis removed around 600 highly shared, low-generation-probability nucleotide sequences. For each public chain, a later analysis derived a clonal expansion index from normalized ranks of inferred template counts within each repertoire. A later analysis computed generation probabilities with a VDJ recombination model fitted to out-of-frame rearrangements, and checked the results against IGoR. Hypergeometric tests were used in a later analysis to score TCR-TCR, TCR-HLA and TCR-CMV co-occurrence, with a repertoire-size bias correction applied to the TCR pairs. In a later analysis, false discovery rates were estimated by permuting HLA or CMV assignments 20 times. In a later analysis, co-occurring TCRs were grouped using DBSCAN, with TCRdist sequence similarity added in when clustering inside HLA-allele-positive subsets. Repertoires with fewer than 30,000 or more than 120,000 public chains were left out of co-occurrence clustering, as were about 5 repertoires with anomalous nucleotide sharing. TCRdb retrieved this table from immuneACCESS and kept in-frame rearrangements only. Not all clones are present; in checked studies, unresolved V genes account for under half, and no reason is known for the remainder. V and J calls plus clone size are reproduced from that table; the DNA served to infer D and trimming. Counted in this sample were about 81,000 clones; just over 75% of them appeared once. Together, the top ten hold roughly 3% of the sample.

The chain uses TRBV5-1 and TRBJ2-3, with the D segment identity uncertain. This TCR derives from a man aged 45-60 years in good health and CMV-seropositive. Specimen: PBMCs. The CDR3 is CASSSSPSSDTQYF. The DNA sequence follows: TGCGCCAGCAGCTCAAGCCCGTCTTCTGATACGCAGTATTTT.